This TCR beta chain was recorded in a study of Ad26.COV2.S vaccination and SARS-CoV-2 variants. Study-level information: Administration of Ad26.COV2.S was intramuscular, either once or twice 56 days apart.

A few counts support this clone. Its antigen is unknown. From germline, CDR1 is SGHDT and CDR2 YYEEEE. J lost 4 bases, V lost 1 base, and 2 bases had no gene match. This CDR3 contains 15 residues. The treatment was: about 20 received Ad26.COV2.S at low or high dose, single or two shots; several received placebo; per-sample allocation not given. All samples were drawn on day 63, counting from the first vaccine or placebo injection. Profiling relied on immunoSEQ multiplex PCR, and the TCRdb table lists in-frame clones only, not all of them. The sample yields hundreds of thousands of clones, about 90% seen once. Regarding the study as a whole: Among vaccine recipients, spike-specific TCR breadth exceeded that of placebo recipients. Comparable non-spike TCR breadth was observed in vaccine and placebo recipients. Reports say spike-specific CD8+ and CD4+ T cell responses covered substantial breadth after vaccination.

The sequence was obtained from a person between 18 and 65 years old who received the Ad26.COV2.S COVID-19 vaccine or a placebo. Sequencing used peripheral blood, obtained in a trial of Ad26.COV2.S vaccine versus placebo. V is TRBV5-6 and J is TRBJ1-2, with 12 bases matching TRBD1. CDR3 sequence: CASSLWDRGPYGYTF. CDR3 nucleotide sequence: TGTGCCAGCAGCTTGTGGGACAGGGGGCCCTATGGCTACACCTTC.